The subject of this entry is one T cell receptor (beta chain). The target antigen is unknown. V was cut by 7 bases and J by 0 bases, with 9 bases left in between. From germline, CDR1 is KGHDR and CDR2 SFDVKD. This CDR3 is built from 13 residues. The data stem from a study of T cell responses to AZD1222 COVID-19 vaccine. Overall study: Second-dose timings of about 4 or about 12 weeks were pooled. Overall study results and limits: There were repertoire samples only from the period after the peak T cell response.

Assay used: immunoSEQ multiplex PCR; TCRdb lists only in-frame clones, some missing. The repertoire holds approximately 110,000 clones, with about 87% as singletons. Sequenced here: peripheral blood, sampled on day 0 of AZD1222 vaccination. The rearrangement uses TRBV24-1 and TRBJ2-7; D possibly uses TRBD1 or TRBD2 (5 bases each). The clonotype was recovered from an adult in good health. Written as DNA, the CDR3 is TGTGCCACCAGGGGACGCGACTCCTACGAGCAGTACTTC. This encodes CATRGRDSYEQYF.